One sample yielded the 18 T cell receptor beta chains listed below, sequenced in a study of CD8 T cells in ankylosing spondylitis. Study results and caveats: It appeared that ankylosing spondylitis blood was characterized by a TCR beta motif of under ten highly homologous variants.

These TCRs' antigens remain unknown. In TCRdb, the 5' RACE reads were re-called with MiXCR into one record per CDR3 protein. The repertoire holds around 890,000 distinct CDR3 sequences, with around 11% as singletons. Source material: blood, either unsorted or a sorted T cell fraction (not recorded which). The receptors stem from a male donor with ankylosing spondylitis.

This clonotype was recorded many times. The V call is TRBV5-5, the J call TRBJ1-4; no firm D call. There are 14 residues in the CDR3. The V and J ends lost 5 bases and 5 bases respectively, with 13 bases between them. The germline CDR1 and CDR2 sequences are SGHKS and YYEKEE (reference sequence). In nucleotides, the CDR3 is TGTGCCAGCAGTCGGTCCCACTCGAATGAAAAACTGTTTTTT. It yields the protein CASSRSHSNEKLFF. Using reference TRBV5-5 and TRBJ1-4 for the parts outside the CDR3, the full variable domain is DAGVTQSPTHLIKTRGQQVTLRCSPISGHKSVSWYQQVLGQGPQFIFQYYEKEERGRGNFPDRFSARQFPNYSSELNVNALLLGDSALYLCASSRSHSNEKLFFGSGTQLSVL.

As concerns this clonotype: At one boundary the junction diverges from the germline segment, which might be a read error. The DNA of the CDR3 is TGCTGTGCTAAGGTCGCTAGCGGGGGCAATTCCTACAATGAGCAGTTCTTC. It translates to CCAKVASGGNSYNEQFF. J is TRBJ2-1 and V is TRBV20-1, with TRBD2 identical over 10 bases. Germline CDR1 reads DFQATT; CDR2 reads SNEGSKA (reference sequence). The CDR3 spans 17 residues.

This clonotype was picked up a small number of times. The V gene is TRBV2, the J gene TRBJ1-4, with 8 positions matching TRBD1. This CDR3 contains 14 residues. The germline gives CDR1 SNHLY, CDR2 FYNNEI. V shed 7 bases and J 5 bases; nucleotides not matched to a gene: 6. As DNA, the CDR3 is TGTGCCAGCAAGTGGGACAGGCAAAATGAAAAACTGTTTTTT. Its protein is CASKWDRQNEKLFF.

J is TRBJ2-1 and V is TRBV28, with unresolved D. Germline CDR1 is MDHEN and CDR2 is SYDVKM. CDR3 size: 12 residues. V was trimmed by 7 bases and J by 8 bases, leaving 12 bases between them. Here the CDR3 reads CASTTLTHEQFF. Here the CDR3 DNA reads TGTGCCAGCACTACACTTACCCATGAGCAGTTCTTC.

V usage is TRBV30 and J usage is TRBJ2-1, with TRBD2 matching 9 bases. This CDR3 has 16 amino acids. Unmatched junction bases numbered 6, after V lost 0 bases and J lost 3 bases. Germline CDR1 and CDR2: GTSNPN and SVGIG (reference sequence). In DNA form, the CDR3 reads TGTGCCTGGAGTGTACGGAATAGCGGGAGCTACAATGAGCAGTTCTTC. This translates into CAWSVRNSGSYNEQFF.

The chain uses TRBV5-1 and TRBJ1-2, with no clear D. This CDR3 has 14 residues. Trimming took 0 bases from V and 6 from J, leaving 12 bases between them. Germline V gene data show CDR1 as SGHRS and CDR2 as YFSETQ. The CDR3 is CASSLEWEVHGYTF. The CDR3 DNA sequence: TGCGCCAGCAGCTTGGAATGGGAGGTTCATGGCTACACCTTC.

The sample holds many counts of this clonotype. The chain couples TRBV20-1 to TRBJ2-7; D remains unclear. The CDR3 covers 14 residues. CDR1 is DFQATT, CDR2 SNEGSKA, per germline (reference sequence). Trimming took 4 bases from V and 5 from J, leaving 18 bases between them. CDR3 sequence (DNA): TGCAGTGCTACCCGGACCACTTTGACCCACGAGCAGTACTTC. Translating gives CSATRTTLTHEQYF.

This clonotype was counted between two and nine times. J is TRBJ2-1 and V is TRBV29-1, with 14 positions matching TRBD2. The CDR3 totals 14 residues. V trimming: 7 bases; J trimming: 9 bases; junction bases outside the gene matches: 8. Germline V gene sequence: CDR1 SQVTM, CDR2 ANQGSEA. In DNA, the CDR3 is TGCAGCGGCCGACTAGCGGGAGGGCCTAGTGAGCAGTTCTTC. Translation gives CSGRLAGGPSEQFF.

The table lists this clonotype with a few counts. In DNA form, the CDR3 reads TGCGCCAGCAGCTTGCTTAGCGGGGGGTTAAACAATGAGCAGTTCTTC. Translation: CASSLLSGGLNNEQFF. The rearrangement joins TRBV5-1 to TRBJ2-1, with 10 positions matching TRBD2. Looked up from germline, CDR1 is SGHRS and CDR2 is YFSETQ. The V gene end was trimmed by 1 base and the J gene end by 5 bases; junction bases not matched to a gene: 6. This CDR3 contains 16 residues.

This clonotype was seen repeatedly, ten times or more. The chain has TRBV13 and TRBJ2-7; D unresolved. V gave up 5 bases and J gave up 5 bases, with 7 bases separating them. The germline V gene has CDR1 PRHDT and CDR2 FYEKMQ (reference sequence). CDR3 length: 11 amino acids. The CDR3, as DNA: TGTGCCAGCAGCCGAAGCCACGAGCAGTACTTC. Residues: CASSRSHEQYF.

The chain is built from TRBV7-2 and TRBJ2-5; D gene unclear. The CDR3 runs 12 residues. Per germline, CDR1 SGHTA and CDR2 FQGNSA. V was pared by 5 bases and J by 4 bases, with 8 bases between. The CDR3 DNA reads TGTGCCAGCAGCAACGCGAGAGAGACCCAGTACTTC. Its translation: CASSNARETQYF.

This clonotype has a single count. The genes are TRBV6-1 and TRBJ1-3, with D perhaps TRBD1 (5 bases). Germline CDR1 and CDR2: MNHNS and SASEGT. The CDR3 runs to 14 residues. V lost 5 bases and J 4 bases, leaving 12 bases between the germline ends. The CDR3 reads CASSTGHGGNTIYF. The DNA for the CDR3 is TGTGCCAGCAGTACAGGACACGGCGGAAACACCATATATTTT.

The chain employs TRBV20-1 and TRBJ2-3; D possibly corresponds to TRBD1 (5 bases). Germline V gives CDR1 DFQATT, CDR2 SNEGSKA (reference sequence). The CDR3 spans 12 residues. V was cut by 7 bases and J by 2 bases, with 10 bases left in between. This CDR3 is CSGTRATDTQYF. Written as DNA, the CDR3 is TGCAGTGGGACACGAGCCACAGATACGCAGTATTTT.

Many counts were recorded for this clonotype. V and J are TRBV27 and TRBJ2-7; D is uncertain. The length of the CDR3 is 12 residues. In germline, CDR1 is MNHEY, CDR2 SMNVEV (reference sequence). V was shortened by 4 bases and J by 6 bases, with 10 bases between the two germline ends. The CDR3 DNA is TGTGCCAGCAGTTCAGTCCTCTCCGAGCAGTACTTC. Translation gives CASSSVLSEQYF.

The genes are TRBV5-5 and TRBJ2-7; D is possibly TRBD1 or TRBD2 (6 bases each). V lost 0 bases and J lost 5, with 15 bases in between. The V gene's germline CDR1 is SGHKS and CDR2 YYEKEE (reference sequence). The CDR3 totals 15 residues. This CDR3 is CASSLGGGFPDEQYF. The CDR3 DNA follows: TGTGCCAGCAGCTTGGGAGGGGGGTTCCCCGACGAGCAGTACTTC.

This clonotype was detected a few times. The CDR3: CASSTRGARDTEAFF. DNA for the CDR3: TGTGCCAGCTCAACCAGGGGGGCTCGGGACACTGAAGCTTTCTTT. The chain combines TRBV6-1 with TRBJ1-1, with TRBD1 matching over 7 bases. CDR3 size: 15 residues. Germline CDR1 reads MNHNS; CDR2 reads SASEGT. V shed 8 bases and J 3 bases; nucleotides not matched to a gene: 12.

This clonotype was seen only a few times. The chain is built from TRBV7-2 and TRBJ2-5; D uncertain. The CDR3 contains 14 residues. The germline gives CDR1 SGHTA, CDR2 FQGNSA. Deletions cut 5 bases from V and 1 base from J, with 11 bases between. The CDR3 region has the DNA TGTGCCAGCAGCCAATATAACCTCCAAGAGACCCAGTACTTC. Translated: CASSQYNLQETQYF.

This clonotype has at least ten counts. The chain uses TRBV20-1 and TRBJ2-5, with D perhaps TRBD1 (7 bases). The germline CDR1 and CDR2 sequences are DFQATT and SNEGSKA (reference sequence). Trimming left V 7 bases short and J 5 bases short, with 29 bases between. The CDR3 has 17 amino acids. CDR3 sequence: CSVTLSPDRVGGETQYF. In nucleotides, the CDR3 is TGCAGTGTAACCCTTTCCCCAGACAGGGTCGGAGGGGAGACCCAGTACTTC.